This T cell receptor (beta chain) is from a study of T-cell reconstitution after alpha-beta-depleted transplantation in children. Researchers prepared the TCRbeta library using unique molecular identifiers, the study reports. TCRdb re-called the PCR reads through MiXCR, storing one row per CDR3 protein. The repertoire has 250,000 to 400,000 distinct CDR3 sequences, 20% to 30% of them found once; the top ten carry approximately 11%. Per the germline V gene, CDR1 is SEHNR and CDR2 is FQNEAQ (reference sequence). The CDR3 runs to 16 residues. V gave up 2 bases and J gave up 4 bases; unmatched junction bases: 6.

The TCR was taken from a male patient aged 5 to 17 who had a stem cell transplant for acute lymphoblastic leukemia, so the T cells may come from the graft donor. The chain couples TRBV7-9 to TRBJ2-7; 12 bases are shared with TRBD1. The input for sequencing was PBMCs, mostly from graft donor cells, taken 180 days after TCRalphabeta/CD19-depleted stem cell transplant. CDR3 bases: TGTGCCAGCAGCTTAATTCCGGGACAGGGGGCGTACGAGCAGTACTTC. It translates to CASSLIPGQGAYEQYF.